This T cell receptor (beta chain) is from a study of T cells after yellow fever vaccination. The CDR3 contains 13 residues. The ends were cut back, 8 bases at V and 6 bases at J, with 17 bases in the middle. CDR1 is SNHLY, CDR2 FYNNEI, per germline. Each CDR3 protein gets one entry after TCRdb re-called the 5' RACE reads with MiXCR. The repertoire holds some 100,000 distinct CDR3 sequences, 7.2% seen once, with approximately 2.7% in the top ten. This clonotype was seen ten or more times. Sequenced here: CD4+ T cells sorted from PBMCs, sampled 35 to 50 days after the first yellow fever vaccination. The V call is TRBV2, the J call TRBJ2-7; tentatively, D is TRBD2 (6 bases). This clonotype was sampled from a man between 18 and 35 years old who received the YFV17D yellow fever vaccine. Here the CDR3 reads CASGSGPRGEQYF. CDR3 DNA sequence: TGTGCCAGCGGGAGCGGGCCCCGGGGCGAGCAGTACTTC.